These T cell receptor beta chains were read from a single sample in a study of cytomegalovirus exposure and HLA in healthy donors. The method was immunoSEQ multiplex PCR; TCRdb's version includes in-frame clones alone and lacks a portion of them. The sample lists roughly 230,000 clones; roughly 88% were seen once. Sequenced material: PBMCs. The source of these receptors is a woman aged 30 to 39 in good health and CMV-seronegative. CDR3s include the opening cysteine and the closing phenylalanine or tryptophan. Each record gives: J gene, V gene, CDR3 protein.

>TRBJ2-1|TRBV28
CASSFPGAYNEQFF
>TRBJ1-1|TRBV11-2
CASRQVRGRNTEAFF
>TRBJ2-7|TRBV28
CASSYRLAGALTYEQYF
>TRBJ1-2|TRBV29-1
CSVEDLGRGHGYTF
>TRBJ2-2|TRBV29-1
CSWGADTGELFF
>TRBJ2-7|TRBV9
CASSVEQGQSYEQYF
>TRBJ2-7|TRBV28
CASTPRLIRGPRQYF
>TRBJ1-1|TRBV7-3
CASSPRQGGTEAFF
>TRBJ2-3|TRBV5-1
CASSLGGASGSTDTQYF
>TRBJ2-7|TRBV6-1
CASSEAQRQYF
>TRBJ2-7|TRBV2
CASSESSGAYEQYF
>TRBJ2-1|TRBV25-1
CASSALGEQFF
>TRBJ1-1|TRBV4-1
CASSPRAGGRKGEAFF
>TRBJ2-1|TRBV7-6
CASSPKLGLAEQFF
>TRBJ2-3|TRBV4-3
CASSQDLYTDTQYF
>TRBJ2-3|TRBV30
CAWSPARGSTDTQYF
>TRBJ1-2|TRBV11-2
CASSPGTGRGYTF
>TRBJ2-6|TRBV9
CASSVGQGSSSGANVLTF
>TRBJ2-5|TRBV5-8
CASSLGQRGQETQYF
>TRBJ2-7|TRBV5-1
CASSWEGANVFYEQYF
>TRBJ2-3|TRBV9
CASSVVSGSTDTQYF
>TRBJ1-5|TRBV27
CASSLSGSRTPDQPQHF
>TRBJ2-7|TRBV14
CASSTRPTLASEQYF
>TRBJ1-1|TRBV11-3
CASSLVREGGTEAFF
>TRBJ2-7|TRBV6-5
CASSGSTYEQYF
>TRBJ2-7|TRBV18
CASLGGDSYEQYF
>TRBJ1-5|TRBV11-2
CASSLGAHQPQHF
>TRBJ2-1|TRBV5-1
CASSLVAVNEQFF